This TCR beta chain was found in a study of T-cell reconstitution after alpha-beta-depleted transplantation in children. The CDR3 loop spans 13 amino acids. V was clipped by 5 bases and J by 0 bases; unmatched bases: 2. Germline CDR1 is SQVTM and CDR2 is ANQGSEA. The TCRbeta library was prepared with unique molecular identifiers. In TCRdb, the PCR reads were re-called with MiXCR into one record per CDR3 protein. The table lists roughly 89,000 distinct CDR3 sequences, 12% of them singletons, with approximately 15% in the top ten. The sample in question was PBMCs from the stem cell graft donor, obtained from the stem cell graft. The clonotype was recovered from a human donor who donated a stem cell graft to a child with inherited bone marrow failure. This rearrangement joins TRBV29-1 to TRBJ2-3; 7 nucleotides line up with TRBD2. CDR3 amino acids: CSVRRESTDTQYF. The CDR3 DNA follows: TGCAGCGTTAGGCGGGAGAGCACAGATACGCAGTATTTT.